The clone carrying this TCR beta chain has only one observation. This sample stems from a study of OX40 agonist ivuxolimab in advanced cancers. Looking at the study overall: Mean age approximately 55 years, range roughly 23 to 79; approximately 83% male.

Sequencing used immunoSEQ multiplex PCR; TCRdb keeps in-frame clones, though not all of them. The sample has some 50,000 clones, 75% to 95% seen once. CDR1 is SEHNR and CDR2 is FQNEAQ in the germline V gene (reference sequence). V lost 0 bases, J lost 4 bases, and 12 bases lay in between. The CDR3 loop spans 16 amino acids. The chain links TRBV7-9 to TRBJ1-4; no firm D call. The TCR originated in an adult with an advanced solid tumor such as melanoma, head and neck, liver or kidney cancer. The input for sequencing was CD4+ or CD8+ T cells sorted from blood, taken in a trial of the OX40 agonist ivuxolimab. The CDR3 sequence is CASSLAQGRHNEKLFF. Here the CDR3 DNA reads TGTGCCAGCAGCTTAGCTCAAGGGCGGCATAATGAAAAACTGTTTTTT.